One and the same sample provided the 20 T cell receptor beta chains below, sequenced in a study of shared clonotypes between healthy human individuals. The table came from immunoSEQ multiplex PCR; TCRdb's copy has only in-frame clones and leaves some out. This sample carries roughly 2.4 million clones, around 95% of them seen once, and the ten largest clones take roughly 0.13%. The sample taken for sequencing was naive CD4+ T cells sorted from blood. Subset: CD45RA+ positively selected. All receptors come from a man younger than 30 in good health.

The rearrangement joins TRBV28 to TRBJ2-3, with TRBD1 as a possible D gene (6 bases). This CDR3 has 15 amino acids. Germline V CDR1 and CDR2: MDHEN, SYDVKM. V dropped 1 base and J dropped 5 bases, with 13 bases sitting between them. CDR3 bases: TGTGCCAGCAGTTTATTCGGCAGGGGTATAGATACGCAGTATTTT. Amino acids: CASSLFGRGIDTQYF.

This clone was recorded once. V is TRBV7-9 and J is TRBJ2-1; D possibly corresponds to TRBD2 (6 bases). The CDR3 length is 14 residues. Germline loops: CDR1 SEHNR, CDR2 FQNEAQ (reference sequence). Deletions cut 2 bases from V and 7 bases from J, with 12 bases between. CDR3 DNA: TGTGCCAGCAGCTTACTAGCGACGGGGAATGAGCAGTTCTTC. It specifies CASSLLATGNEQFF.

The rearrangement links TRBV18 to TRBJ1-6; maybe TRBD1 (5 bases). Trimming removed 2 bases from V and 5 bases from J, with 10 bases in between. Germline loops: CDR1 KGHSH, CDR2 LQKENI. The CDR3 is 15 amino acids. The CDR3 loop reads CASSPSVGDNSPLHF. CDR3 nucleotide sequence: TGTGCCAGCTCACCATCGGTGGGGGATAATTCACCCCTCCACTTT. Full variable domain (outside the CDR3, taken from reference TRBV18 and TRBJ1-6): NAGVMQNPRHLVRRRGQEARLRCSPMKGHSHVYWYRQLPEEGLKFMVYLQKENIIDESGMPKERFSAEFPKEGPSILRIQQVVRGDSAAYFCASSPSVGDNSPLHFGNGTRLTVT.

The chain carries TRBV11-2 and TRBJ2-7, with 7 bases that match TRBD1. V shed 1 base, J shed 8 bases, and the junction held 11 bases outside the gene matches. Germline CDR1 is SGHAT and CDR2 is FQNNGV. The CDR3 is made up of 15 amino acids. CDR3 sequence reads: CASSLASGEGAQQYF. The CDR3 DNA reads TGTGCCAGCAGCTTAGCTTCCGGCGAGGGGGCACAGCAGTACTTC.

The chain links TRBV6-5 to TRBJ2-1; TRBD2 agrees at 11 bases. This CDR3 comprises 14 residues. Looked up from germline, CDR1 is MNHEY and CDR2 is SVGAGI. J lost 8 bases, V lost 5 bases, and 5 bases had no gene match. The CDR3 sequence is CASSPGLADHEQFF. The DNA of the CDR3 is TGTGCCAGCAGTCCGGGACTAGCGGACCATGAGCAGTTCTTC.

This sequence joins TRBV5-6 and TRBJ2-7; possible D gene TRBD1, 5 bases. Germline V CDR1 and CDR2: SGHDT, YYEEEE. Trimming took 3 bases from V and 5 from J, leaving 9 bases between them. This CDR3 comprises 12 residues. The CDR3 DNA sequence: TGTGCCAGCAGCTCCAGGGTCCACGAGCAGTACTTC. Translating it yields CASSSRVHEQYF.

This clone was seen just once. This chain uses TRBV5-6 with TRBJ2-3; 8 bases are shared with TRBD2. This CDR3 is built from 17 residues. Germline-derived CDR1 and CDR2 are SGHDT and YYEEEE. V dropped 5 bases and J dropped 4; count of bases not matched to a gene: 15. CDR3 nucleotides: TGTGCCAGCAGTGACCCTGGCGCGGGGGGTGGTTCAGATACGCAGTATTTT. Encoded protein: CASSDPGAGGGSDTQYF.

The chain employs TRBV18 and TRBJ1-2; no clear D. The CDR3 sequence is 15 residues long. Looked up from germline, CDR1 is KGHSH and CDR2 is LQKENI. Trimming took 1 base from V and 2 from J, leaving 11 bases between them. CDR3 loop: CASSPQIGMNYGYTF. In DNA form, the CDR3 reads TGTGCCAGCTCACCACAGATAGGGATGAACTATGGCTACACCTTC.

This rearrangement joins TRBV6-5 to TRBJ1-2; tentative D call: TRBD1 (6 bases). Trimming cost V 2 bases and J 8 bases, with 15 bases left between them. The CDR3 has 14 residues. In germline, CDR1 is MNHEY, CDR2 SVGAGI. The CDR3 sequence is CASSYPTTGFGYTF. The CDR3 bases are TGTGCCAGCAGTTACCCCACGACAGGATTCGGCTACACCTTC.

This chain links TRBV4-2 with TRBJ2-2; possibly TRBD1 or TRBD2 for D (6 bases each). V lost 4 bases and J 6 bases, leaving 21 bases between the germline ends. CDR3 length: 17 amino acids. Per the germline V gene, CDR1 is LGHNA and CDR2 is YNFKEQ. CDR3 region: CASSPHHGGGGAGELFF. In DNA form, the CDR3 reads TGTGCCAGCAGCCCACACCACGGAGGGGGAGGCGCCGGGGAGCTGTTTTTT.

This rearrangement joins TRBV28 to TRBJ1-5, with a weak D call TRBD1 (5 bases). V lost 4 bases and J lost 2, with 15 bases in between. The CDR3 has 16 amino acids. Germline CDR1 and CDR2: MDHEN and SYDVKM. The CDR3 region is CASSSSDLGGNQPQHF. DNA for the CDR3: TGTGCCAGCAGTTCCTCAGACCTGGGGGGCAATCAGCCCCAGCATTTT.

V usage is TRBV2 and J usage is TRBJ2-7; D tentatively reads TRBD1 or TRBD2 (6 bases each). The CDR3 contains 14 residues. V dropped 4 bases and J dropped 3 bases, with 13 bases sitting between them. In germline, CDR1 is SNHLY, CDR2 FYNNEI. The CDR3 coding sequence is TGTGCCAGCAGTGGGTCCAGGGGAGGCTACGAGCAGTACTTC. Encoded protein: CASSGSRGGYEQYF.

V and J are TRBV10-3 and TRBJ1-2; D is perhaps TRBD1 (6 bases). Between the trimmed V and J ends, which lost 2 bases and 5 bases, there was a span of 24 bases. The CDR3 has 18 amino acids. The V gene's germline CDR1 is ENHRY and CDR2 SYGVKD. CDR3 protein: CAISEPWRGAGVEYGYTF. DNA for the CDR3: TGTGCCATCAGTGAGCCCTGGAGGGGCGCAGGGGTAGAATATGGCTACACCTTC.

The CDR3 loop is CASSDSGRKGNTEAFF. CDR3 nucleotide sequence: TGTGCCAGCAGTGATAGCGGTCGAAAGGGGAACACTGAAGCTTTCTTT. The chain carries TRBV25-1 and TRBJ1-1; no firm D call. Germline values: CDR1 MGHDK, CDR2 SYGVNS. Trimming took 3 bases from V and 1 from J, leaving 15 bases between them. The CDR3 is 16 amino acids.

The chain couples TRBV7-2 to TRBJ2-6; TRBD2 aligns across 12 bases. With V trimmed by 4 bases and J by 2 bases, 9 bases remained unmatched. The CDR3 covers 19 residues. Per the germline V gene, CDR1 is SGHTA and CDR2 is FQGNSA. CDR3 bases: TGTGCCAGCAGCTCCAGCAGACTAGCGGGGGAGGCTGGGGCCAACGTCCTGACTTTC. Amino acids: CASSSSRLAGEAGANVLTF.

The V gene is TRBV2, the J gene TRBJ1-2; D is unclear. V shed 5 bases and J shed 1 base, with 8 bases lying between them. The CDR3 covers 13 residues. Germline lookup yields CDR1 SNHLY and CDR2 FYNNEI. The CDR3 sequence: CASSRTINYGYTF. The CDR3, as DNA: TGTGCCAGCAGTCGAACCATTAACTATGGCTACACCTTC.

The V call is TRBV5-1, the J call TRBJ2-1; a weak D match, TRBD2 (6 bases). The germline V gene has CDR1 SGHRS and CDR2 YFSETQ. The CDR3 runs to 15 residues. V dropped 5 bases and J dropped 8 bases, with 20 bases sitting between them. The CDR3: CASSQTGVIADEQFF. The DNA for the CDR3 is TGCGCCAGCAGTCAAACGGGAGTTATCGCCGATGAGCAGTTCTTC. The full variable domain, rest sourced from reference TRBV5-1 and TRBJ2-1, is KAGVTQTPRYLIKTRGQQVTLSCSPISGHRSVSWYQQTPGQGLQFLFEYFSETQRNKGNFPGRFSGRQFSNSRSEMNVSTLELGDSALYLCASSQTGVIADEQFFGPGTRLTVL.

The CDR3 sequence is CATLPSGGRETQYF. The CDR3 DNA is TGTGCCACTCTCCCTTCAGGGGGCAGGGAGACCCAGTACTTC. This chain links TRBV10-3 with TRBJ2-5; 8 nucleotides align to TRBD1. The length of the CDR3 is 14 residues. CDR1 ENHRY and CDR2 SYGVKD come from the germline V gene. J was trimmed by 5 bases and V by 10 bases; bases with no gene match: 12.

The chain joins TRBV28 to TRBJ2-7; 8 bases are shared with TRBD2. The CDR3 is made up of 14 amino acids. The germline CDR1 and CDR2 sequences are MDHEN and SYDVKM. V lost 3 bases to trimming and J lost 3 bases; unmatched junction nucleotides: 4. As DNA, the CDR3 is TGTGCCAGCAGTTTTAGCGGGGACCGCTACGAGCAGTACTTC. Its translation is CASSFSGDRYEQYF.

The chain couples TRBV6-6 to TRBJ1-5, with D possibly being TRBD1 (6 bases). There are 15 residues in the CDR3. CDR1 is MNHNY and CDR2 is SVGAGI in the germline V gene (reference sequence). V lost 7 bases and J lost 4, with 17 bases in between. The CDR3 nucleotides read TGTGCCAGCACCCCCGGACAGAGTAGTAATCAGCCCCAGCATTTT. Its translation is CASTPGQSSNQPQHF.